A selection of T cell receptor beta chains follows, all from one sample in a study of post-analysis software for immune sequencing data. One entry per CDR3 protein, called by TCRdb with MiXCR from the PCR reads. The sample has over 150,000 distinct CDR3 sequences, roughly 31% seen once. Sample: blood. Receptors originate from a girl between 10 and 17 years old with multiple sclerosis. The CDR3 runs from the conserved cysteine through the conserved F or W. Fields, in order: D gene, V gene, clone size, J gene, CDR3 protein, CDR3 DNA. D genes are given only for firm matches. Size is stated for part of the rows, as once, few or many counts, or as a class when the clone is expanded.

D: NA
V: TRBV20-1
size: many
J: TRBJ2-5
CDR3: CSAVFPSDQETQYF
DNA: TGCAGTGCAGTATTCCCTAGCGACCAAGAGACCCAGTACTTC

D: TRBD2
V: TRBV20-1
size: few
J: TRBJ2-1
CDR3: CSARTPDPGGYNEQFF
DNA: TGCAGTGCTAGGACCCCTGACCCGGGAGGGTACAATGAGCAGTTCTTC

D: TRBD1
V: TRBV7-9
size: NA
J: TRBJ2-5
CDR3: CASSEDRGETQYF
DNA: TGTGCCAGCAGCGAAGACAGGGGTGAGACCCAGTACTTC

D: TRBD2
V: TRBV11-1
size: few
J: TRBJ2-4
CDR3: CASSVVRGTPVPKLAGAENIQYF
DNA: TGTGCCAGCAGCGTAGTCCGGGGTACGCCGGTCCCCAAACTAGCGGGGGCGGAAAACATTCAGTACTTC

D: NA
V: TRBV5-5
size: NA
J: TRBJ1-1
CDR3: CASSLGPGIMNTEAFF
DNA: TGTGCCAGCAGCCTCGGGCCGGGGATCATGAACACTGAAGCTTTCTTT

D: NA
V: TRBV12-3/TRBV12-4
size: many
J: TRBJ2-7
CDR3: CASSPDSQLYEQYF
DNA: TGTGCCAGCAGCCCTGACAGCCAACTCTACGAGCAGTACTTC

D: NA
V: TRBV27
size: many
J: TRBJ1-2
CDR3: CASTNIAGGIGYTF
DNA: TGTGCCAGCACCAACATAGCAGGAGGAATTGGCTACACCTTC

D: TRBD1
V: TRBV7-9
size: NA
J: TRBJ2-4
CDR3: CASSSRDRGKLVAKNIQYF
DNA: TGTGCCAGCAGCTCCCGGGACAGGGGCAAACTCGTGGCCAAAAACATTCAGTACTTC

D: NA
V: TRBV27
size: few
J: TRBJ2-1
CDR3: CASSSLAASSYNERFF
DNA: TGTGCCAGCAGTTCGCTGGCAGCTAGCTCCTACAATGAGCGGTTCTTC

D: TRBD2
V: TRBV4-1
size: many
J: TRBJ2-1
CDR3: CASSQGQRENDEQFF
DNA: TGCGCCAGCAGCCAGGGCCAGCGGGAGAACGATGAGCAGTTCTTC

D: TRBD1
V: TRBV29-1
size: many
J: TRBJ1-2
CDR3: CSDGTDYGYTF
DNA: TGCAGCGACGGGACAGACTATGGCTACACCTTC

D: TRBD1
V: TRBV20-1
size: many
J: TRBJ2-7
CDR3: CSARRGTGISEQYF
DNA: TGCAGTGCTAGGCGAGGGACAGGGATTTCCGAGCAGTACTTC

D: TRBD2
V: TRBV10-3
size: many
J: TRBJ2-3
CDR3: CAISEGRLADGDTQYF
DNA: TGTGCCATCAGTGAAGGCCGACTAGCGGATGGGGATACGCAGTATTTT

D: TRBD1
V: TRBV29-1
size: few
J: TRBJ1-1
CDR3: CSVEETTGGGTEAFF
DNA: TGCAGCGTTGAAGAGACGACAGGGGGAGGAACTGAAGCTTTCTTT

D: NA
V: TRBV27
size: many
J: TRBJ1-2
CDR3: CASSFTTVAGYGYTF
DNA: TGTGCCAGCAGTTTTACTACGGTAGCCGGCTATGGCTACACCTTC

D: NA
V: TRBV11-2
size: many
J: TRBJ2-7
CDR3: CASSLGVTGAYEQYF
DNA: TGTGCCAGCAGCTTAGGAGTGACTGGCGCCTACGAGCAGTACTTC

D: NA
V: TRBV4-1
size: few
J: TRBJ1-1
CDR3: CASSQDRGVGTEAFF
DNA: TGCGCCAGCAGCCAAGATCGAGGGGTCGGCACTGAAGCTTTCTTT

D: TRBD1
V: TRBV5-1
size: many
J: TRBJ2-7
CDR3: CASSLEGAVTTGGLEQYF
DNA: TGCGCCAGCAGCTTGGAGGGGGCCGTTACGACAGGGGGTCTCGAGCAGTACTTC

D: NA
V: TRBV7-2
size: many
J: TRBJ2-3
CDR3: CASIKRSGTDTQYF
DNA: TGTGCCAGCATCAAAAGATCAGGCACAGATACGCAGTATTTT

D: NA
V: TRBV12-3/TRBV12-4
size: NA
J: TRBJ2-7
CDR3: CASSSLGGISYEQYF
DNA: TGTGCCAGCAGTTCACTGGGGGGCATCTCCTACGAGCAGTACTTC

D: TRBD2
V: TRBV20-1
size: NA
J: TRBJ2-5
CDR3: CSARGFGTSGAQATQYF
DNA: TGCAGTGCTAGGGGTTTTGGGACTAGCGGGGCTCAAGCGACCCAGTACTTC

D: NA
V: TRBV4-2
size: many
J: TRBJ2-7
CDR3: CASSQEGRSTRAEQYF
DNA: TGTGCCAGCAGCCAAGAAGGGCGGTCTACTAGGGCCGAGCAGTACTTC

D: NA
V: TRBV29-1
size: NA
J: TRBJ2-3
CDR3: CSVELGGTGTQYF
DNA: TGCAGCGTTGAGCTCGGGGGGACAGGTACGCAGTATTTT

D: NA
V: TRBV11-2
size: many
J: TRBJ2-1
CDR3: CASSPWVEQFF
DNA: TGTGCCAGCAGCCCTTGGGTTGAGCAGTTCTTC

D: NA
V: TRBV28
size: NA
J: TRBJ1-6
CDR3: CASSLAFSPLHF
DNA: TGTGCCAGCAGTTTAGCCTTTTCACCCCTCCACTTT

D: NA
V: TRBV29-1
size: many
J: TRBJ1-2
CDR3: CSVRQDPVQGYTF
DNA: TGCAGCGTTAGACAGGACCCCGTTCAGGGCTACACCTTC

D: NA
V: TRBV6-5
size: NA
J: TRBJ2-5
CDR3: CASRPWVGGEETQYF
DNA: TGTGCCAGCAGACCCTGGGTAGGCGGGGAAGAGACCCAGTACTTC

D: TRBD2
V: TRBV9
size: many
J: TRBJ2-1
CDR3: CASSVEPSGRRGNEQFF
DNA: TGTGCCAGCAGCGTAGAACCTAGCGGGAGAAGAGGTAATGAGCAGTTCTTC

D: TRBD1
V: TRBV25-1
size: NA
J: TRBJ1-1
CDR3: CASRGQGVAEAFF
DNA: TGTGCCAGCAGGGGACAGGGGGTCGCTGAAGCTTTCTTT

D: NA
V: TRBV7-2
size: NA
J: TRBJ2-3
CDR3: CASSLNSPGWGTDTQYF
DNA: TGTGCCAGCAGCTTAAATTCCCCCGGCTGGGGCACAGATACGCAGTATTTT

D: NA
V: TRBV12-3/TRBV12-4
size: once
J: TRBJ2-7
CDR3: CASGRGGSSCEQYF
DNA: TGTGCCAGCGGAAGAGGCGGTAGCTCCTGCGAGCAGTACTTC

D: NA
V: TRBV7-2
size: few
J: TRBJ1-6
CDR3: CASSLGGPATSPSHF
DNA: TGTGCCAGCAGCTTAGGGGGGCCTGCCACTTCACCCTCCCACTTT

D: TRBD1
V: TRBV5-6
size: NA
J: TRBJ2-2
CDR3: CASSLPTGVVTGELFF
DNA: TGTGCCAGCAGCTTACCAACAGGGGTCGTCACCGGGGAGCTGTTTTTT

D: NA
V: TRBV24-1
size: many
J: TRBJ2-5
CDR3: CATSNGNKGQETQYF
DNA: TGTGCCACCAGCAACGGGAATAAGGGGCAAGAGACCCAGTACTTC

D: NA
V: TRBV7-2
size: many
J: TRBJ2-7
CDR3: CASSQGRHSYEQYF
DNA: TGTGCCAGCAGCCAAGGGCGGCACTCCTACGAGCAGTACTTC

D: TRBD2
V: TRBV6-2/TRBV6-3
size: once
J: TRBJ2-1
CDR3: CASSSPSTSGGAYGGAGYNEQFF
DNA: TGTGCCAGCAGTTCCCCCTCAACTAGCGGGGGGGCCTACGGAGGAGCCGGTTACAATGAGCAGTTCTTC

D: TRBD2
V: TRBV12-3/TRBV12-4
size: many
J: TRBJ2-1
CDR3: CASSLGSGIPSSYNEQFF
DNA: TGTGCCAGCAGTTTAGGTAGCGGGATTCCCAGCTCCTACAATGAGCAGTTCTTC

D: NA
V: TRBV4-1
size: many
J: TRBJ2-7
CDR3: CASSPLSTGREQYF
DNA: TGCGCCAGCAGCCCCCTTTCGACAGGGAGGGAGCAGTACTTC

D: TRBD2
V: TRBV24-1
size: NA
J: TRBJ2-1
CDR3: CATSDLQTSGRGNNEQFF
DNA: TGTGCCACCAGTGATTTGCAAACTAGCGGGAGGGGTAACAATGAACAGTTCTTC

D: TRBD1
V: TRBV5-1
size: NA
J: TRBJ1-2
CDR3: CASSPGRDRRTTFYGYTF
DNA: TGCGCCAGCAGCCCGGGGAGGGACAGGAGAACAACTTTCTATGGCTACACCTTC

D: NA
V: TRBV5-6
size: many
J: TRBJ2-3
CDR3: CASTREGDTQYF
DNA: TGTGCCAGCACGAGAGAAGGAGATACGCAGTATTTT

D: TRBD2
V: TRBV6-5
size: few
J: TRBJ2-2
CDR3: CASSPSGSVVAGELFF
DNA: TGTGCCAGCAGCCCTAGCGGGAGTGTAGTGGCCGGGGAGCTGTTTTTT

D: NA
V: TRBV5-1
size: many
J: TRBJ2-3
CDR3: CASSFRSADTQYF
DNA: TGCGCCAGCAGCTTTCGGAGTGCGGATACGCAGTATTTT

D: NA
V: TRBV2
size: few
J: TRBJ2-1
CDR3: CASSGGRQNEQFF
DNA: TGTGCCAGCAGTGGAGGGAGGCAAAATGAGCAGTTCTTC

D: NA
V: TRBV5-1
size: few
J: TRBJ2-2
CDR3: CASSLIPETRTGELFF
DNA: TGCGCCAGCAGCTTGATCCCAGAAACAAGGACCGGGGAGCTGTTTTTT

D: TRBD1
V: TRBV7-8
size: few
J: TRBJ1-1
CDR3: CASSLGQGATEAFF
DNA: TGTGCCAGCAGCTTAGGACAGGGTGCCACTGAAGCTTTCTTT

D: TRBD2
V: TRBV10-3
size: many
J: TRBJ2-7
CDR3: CAISDGASGRYEQYF
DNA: TGTGCCATCAGTGACGGGGCTAGCGGGAGGTACGAGCAGTACTTC

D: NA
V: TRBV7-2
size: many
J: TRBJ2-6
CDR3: CASSSEGFGANVLTF
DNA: TGTGCCAGCAGCTCAGAGGGTTTTGGGGCCAACGTCCTGACTTTC

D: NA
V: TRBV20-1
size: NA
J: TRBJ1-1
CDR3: CSARGAGGEGAFF
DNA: TGCAGTGCTAGGGGTGCAGGAGGAGAGGGGGCTTTCTTT

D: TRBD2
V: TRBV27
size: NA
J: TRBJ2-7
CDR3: CASSPARPAGGYEQYF
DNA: TGTGCCAGCAGTCCCGCCCGCCCAGCGGGAGGATACGAGCAGTACTTC

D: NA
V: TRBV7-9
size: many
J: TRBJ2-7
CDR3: CASSLVTGAYEQYF
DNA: TGTGCCAGCAGCTTAGTTACGGGAGCCTACGAGCAGTACTTC